This T cell receptor (beta chain) stems from a study of identical twins. This clonotype has more than one count but fewer than ten. The antigen remains unidentified. TCRdb redid the calling of the 5' RACE reads with MiXCR, one entry per CDR3 protein. This table has some 300,000 distinct CDR3 sequences, roughly 12% appearing once. Per the germline V gene, CDR1 is MNHEY and CDR2 is SVGAGI. This CDR3 has 16 residues. V dropped 4 bases and J dropped 3 bases, with 18 bases sitting between them. Study observations and caveats: Cord blood beta clonotypes that were abundant carried fewer insertions, and memory repertoires showed no such trend.

The data also belong to a second study, concerning yellow fever vaccine responses in identical twins.

J is TRBJ1-1 and V is TRBV6-5; unclear D gene. The sample taken for sequencing was CD8+ T cells sorted from blood. This sequence originates from a woman aged 18-30 years in good health. DNA for the CDR3: TGTGCCAGCAGTTTTGGTCGGCGGCTCTCCGACACTGAAGCTTTCTTT. Translating it yields CASSFGRRLSDTEAFF.